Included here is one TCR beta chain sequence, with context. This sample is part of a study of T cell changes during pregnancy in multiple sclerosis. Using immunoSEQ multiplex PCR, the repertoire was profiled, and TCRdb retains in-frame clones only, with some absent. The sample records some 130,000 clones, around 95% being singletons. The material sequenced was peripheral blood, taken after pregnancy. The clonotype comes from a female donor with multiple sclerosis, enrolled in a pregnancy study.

CDR3 nucleotide sequence: TGTGCCAGCAGGCGGGGCTTCGGGGAGCTGTTTTTT. Protein sequence: CASRRGFGELFF. V is TRBV28 and J is TRBJ2-2, with D possibly TRBD2 on 6 matching bases. Trimming removed 6 bases at V and 7 bases at J, with 9 bases between. This CDR3 is 12 amino acids long. Germline V gene lookup returns CDR1 MDHEN and CDR2 SYDVKM.